Below, one TCR beta chain is given with its context. This entry belongs to a study of blood T cell repertoires in COVID-19. The CDR3 totals 16 residues. V was trimmed by 1 base and J by 0 bases, leaving 14 bases between them. The data were produced by immunoSEQ multiplex PCR, yet TCRdb's version contains in-frame clones alone and is incomplete. The sample carries over 250,000 clones, 70% to 90% recorded once. J is TRBJ2-7 and V is TRBV5-3; D possibly corresponds to TRBD1 (6 bases). TRBV5-3 is annotated as an ORF whose role is uncertain. Sequencing was done on a sample of PBMCs or T cells enriched from blood (not recorded which). This TCR was sampled from a woman aged 25-40 years who had recovered from COVID-19. CDR3 loop: CARSLPGTPPSYEQYF. CDR3 nucleotide sequence: TGTGCCAGAAGCTTGCCAGGGACACCTCCCTCCTACGAGCAGTACTTC.